The 12 T cell receptor beta chains given below trace back to one sample, sequenced in a study of T cell responses to AZD1222 COVID-19 vaccine. Clones were read by immunoSEQ multiplex PCR, and TCRdb kept only the in-frame ones, dropping some. The sample holds about 88,000 clones, around 90% seen once. The sequencing here drew on peripheral blood, taken on day 0 of MenACWY control vaccination. These receptors were collected from an adult in good health.

The J gene is TRBJ2-5, the V gene TRBV6-1, with D possibly being TRBD2 (6 bases). The CDR3 spans 13 residues. Germline V gene lookup returns CDR1 MNHNS and CDR2 SASEGT. The V end was cut by 3 bases, the J end by 2 bases, with 7 bases between. The DNA of the CDR3 is TGTGCCAGCAGTGATCTAGCGCAAGAGACCCAGTACTTC. Its protein is CASSDLAQETQYF.

The chain is built from TRBV7-2 and TRBJ1-2; 7 nucleotides agree with TRBD1. Germline lookup yields CDR1 SGHTA and CDR2 FQGNSA. The CDR3 extends over 14 amino acids. The J segment lost 2 bases and the V segment lost 5 bases, leaving 5 bases of the junction unmatched. In nucleotides, the CDR3 is TGTGCCAGCAGCGCCATGGGACAGAACTATGGCTACACCTTC. The encoded protein is CASSAMGQNYGYTF.

V is TRBV12-3 or TRBV12-4 and J is TRBJ1-2; D not certain. The CDR3 length is 12 residues. V lost 1 base to trimming and J lost 8 bases, with 8 bases between them. The CDR3 loop reads CASSLVGGGYTF. The CDR3, as DNA: TGTGCCAGCAGTTTAGTGGGTGGAGGCTACACCTTC.

This chain joins TRBV6-5 and TRBJ1-2, with no clear D. Germline V gene sequence: CDR1 MNHEY, CDR2 SVGAGI. Trimming stripped 4 bases from V and 8 bases from J, with 14 bases between. The CDR3 is 13 amino acids. CDR3 bases: TGTGCCAGCAGTTTTGGGCTCAGCGGGGGCTACACCTTC. This translates into CASSFGLSGGYTF.

The J gene is TRBJ1-2, the V gene TRBV4-2; 7 bases are shared with TRBD1. V lost 6 bases and J lost 3; bases outside the gene matches: 7. Per germline, CDR1 LGHNA and CDR2 YNFKEQ. The CDR3 sequence is 14 residues long. CDR3 residues: CASSDAGQHYGYTF. Written as DNA, the CDR3 is TGTGCCAGCAGTGATGCGGGACAGCACTATGGCTACACCTTC.

The chain combines TRBV11-3 with TRBJ2-7, with D unclear. Trimming cost V 1 base and J 7 bases, with 5 bases left between them. Germline values: CDR1 SGHNT, CDR2 YENEEA. This CDR3 contains 11 residues. In DNA form, the CDR3 reads TGTGCCAGCAGCTTAGGTCGTGAGCAGTACTTC. This sequence encodes CASSLGREQYF.

V is TRBV7-2 and J is TRBJ2-7; D remains ambiguous. Per the germline V gene, CDR1 is SGHTA and CDR2 is FQGNSA. The CDR3 consists of 11 residues. Trimming shortened V by 5 bases and J by 0 bases, and 2 bases separated the two germline ends. Written as DNA, the CDR3 is TGTGCCAGCAGCGGCTCCTACGAGCAGTACTTC. This translates into CASSGSYEQYF. Looking up the rest from reference TRBV7-2 and TRBJ2-7 gives the full variable domain: GAGVSQSPSNKVTEKGKDVELRCDPISGHTALYWYRQSLGQGLEFLIYFQGNSAPDKSGLPSDRFSAERTGGSVSTLTIQRTQQEDSAVYLCASSGSYEQYFGPGTRLTVT.

The table lists this clone with a count of one. The J gene is TRBJ2-7, the V gene TRBV19; 10 bases are a match to TRBD1. This CDR3 region has 16 residues. Germline CDR1 and CDR2: LNHDA and SQIVND (reference sequence). The V gene end was trimmed by 3 bases and the J gene end by 5 bases; junction bases not matched to a gene: 10. CDR3 nucleotides: TGTGCCAGTAGTATGCAGTCGGGACAGGGGTGGAACGAGCAGTACTTC. It encodes CASSMQSGQGWNEQYF.

J is TRBJ2-1 and V is TRBV29-1; D perhaps matches TRBD1 (6 bases). V dropped 7 bases and J dropped 9 bases, with 16 bases sitting between them. The germline V gene encodes CDR1 SQVTM and CDR2 ANQGSEA. The CDR3 consists of 12 residues. This chain's CDR3 is CSAGQGYAEQFF. In DNA, the CDR3 is TGCAGCGCCGGTCAGGGGTACGCTGAGCAGTTCTTC.

V is TRBV6-6 and J is TRBJ2-1; 7 bases align to TRBD2. The ends lost 0 bases at V and 10 bases at J; junction bases unmatched: 3. The CDR3 is 13 amino acids. CDR1 is MNHNY, CDR2 SVGAGI, per germline (reference sequence). CDR3 sequence reads: CASSYSTGREQFF. DNA of the CDR3: TGTGCCAGCAGTTACTCGACCGGGAGGGAGCAGTTCTTC.

The rearrangement links TRBV28 to TRBJ1-5; no firm D call. CDR1 is MDHEN and CDR2 is SYDVKM in the germline V gene. V was pared by 7 bases and J by 5 bases, with 15 bases between. The CDR3 covers 14 residues. CDR3 DNA sequence: TGTGCCAGCAATCCTGATCGGGGATATCAGCCCCAGCATTTT. It encodes CASNPDRGYQPQHF.

This clone appeared a single time. The chain combines TRBV5-1 with TRBJ2-7, with 9 bases matching TRBD1. V was pared by 0 bases and J by 4 bases, with 5 bases of the junction left unmatched. The CDR3 has 15 amino acids. Germline V gene sequence: CDR1 SGHRS, CDR2 YFSETQ. The CDR3 DNA is TGCGCCAGCAGCTTGGGAGGACAGGGGAGATACGAGCAGTACTTC. Translation gives CASSLGGQGRYEQYF.